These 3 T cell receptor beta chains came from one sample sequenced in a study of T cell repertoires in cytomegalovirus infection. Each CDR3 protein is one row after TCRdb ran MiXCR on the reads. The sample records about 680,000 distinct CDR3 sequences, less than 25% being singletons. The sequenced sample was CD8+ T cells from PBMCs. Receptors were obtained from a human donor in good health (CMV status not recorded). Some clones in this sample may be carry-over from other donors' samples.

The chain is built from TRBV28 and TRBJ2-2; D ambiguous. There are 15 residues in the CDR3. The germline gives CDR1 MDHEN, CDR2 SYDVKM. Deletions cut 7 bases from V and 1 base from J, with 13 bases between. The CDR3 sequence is CASISSGLNTGELFF. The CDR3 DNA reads TGTGCCAGCATTAGTTCCGGCCTGAACACCGGGGAGCTGTTTTTT. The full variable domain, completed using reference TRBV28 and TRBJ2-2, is DVKVTQSSRYLVKRTGEKVFLECVQDMDHENMFWYRQDPGLGLRLIYFSYDVKMKEKGDIPEGYSVSREKKERFSLILESASTNQTSMYLCASISSGLNTGELFFGEGSRLTVL.

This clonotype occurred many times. The CDR3 region has the DNA TGTGCCATCAGTGAAAGTCCGGGCACTGAAGCTTTCTTT. Its translation: CAISESPGTEAFF. The chain carries TRBV10-3 and TRBJ1-1; D is undetermined. V lost 3 bases, J lost 4 bases, and 9 bases lay in between. From germline, CDR1 is ENHRY and CDR2 SYGVKD. The CDR3 runs to 13 residues.

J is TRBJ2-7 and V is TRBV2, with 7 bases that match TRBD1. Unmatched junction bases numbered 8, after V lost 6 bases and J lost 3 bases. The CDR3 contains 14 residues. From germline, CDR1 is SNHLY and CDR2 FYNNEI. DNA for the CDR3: TGTGCCAGCAGGCATAACAGGGGTAGCTACGAGCAGTACGTC. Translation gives CASRHNRGSYEQYV.